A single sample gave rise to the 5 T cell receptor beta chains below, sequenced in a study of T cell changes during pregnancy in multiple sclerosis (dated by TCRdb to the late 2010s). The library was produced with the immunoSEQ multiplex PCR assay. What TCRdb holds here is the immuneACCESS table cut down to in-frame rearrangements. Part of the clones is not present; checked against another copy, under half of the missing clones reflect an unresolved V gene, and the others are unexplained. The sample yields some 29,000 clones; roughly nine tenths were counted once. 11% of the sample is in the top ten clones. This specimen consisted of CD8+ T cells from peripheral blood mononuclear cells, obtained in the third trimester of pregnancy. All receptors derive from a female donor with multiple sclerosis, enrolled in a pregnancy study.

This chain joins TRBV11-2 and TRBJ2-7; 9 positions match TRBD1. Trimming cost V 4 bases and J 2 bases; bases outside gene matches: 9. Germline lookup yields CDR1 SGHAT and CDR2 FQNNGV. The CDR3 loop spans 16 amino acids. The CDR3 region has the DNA TGTGCCAGCAGCTCCCTGGCCGGGACAGGGACCTACGAGCAGTACTTC. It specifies CASSSLAGTGTYEQYF. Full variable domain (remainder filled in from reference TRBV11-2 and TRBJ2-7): EAGVAQSPRYKIIEKRQSVAFWCNPISGHATLYWYQQILGQGPKLLIQFQNNGVVDDSQLPKDRFSAERLKGVDSTLKIQPAKLEDSAVYLCASSSLAGTGTYEQYFGPGTRLTVT.

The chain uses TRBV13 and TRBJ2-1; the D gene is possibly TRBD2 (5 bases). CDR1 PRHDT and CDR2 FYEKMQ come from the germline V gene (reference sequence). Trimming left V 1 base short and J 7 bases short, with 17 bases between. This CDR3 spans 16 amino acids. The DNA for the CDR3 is TGTGCCAGCAGCTTAGTACACGGGGTCCGAGGGAATGAGCAGTTCTTC. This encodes CASSLVHGVRGNEQFF.

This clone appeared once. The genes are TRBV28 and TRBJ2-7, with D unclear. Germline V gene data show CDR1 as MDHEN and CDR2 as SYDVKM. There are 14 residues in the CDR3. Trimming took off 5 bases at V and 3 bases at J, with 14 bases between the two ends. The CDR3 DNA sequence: TGTGCCAGCAGTCCAGCTAGGAGCGACTACGAGCAGTACTTC. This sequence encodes CASSPARSDYEQYF.

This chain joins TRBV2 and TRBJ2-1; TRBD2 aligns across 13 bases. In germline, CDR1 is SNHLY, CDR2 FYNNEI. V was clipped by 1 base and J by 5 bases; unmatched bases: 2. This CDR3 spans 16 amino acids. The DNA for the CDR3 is TGTGCCAGCAGTGAAGGGACTAGCGGGGGCAACAATGAGCAGTTCTTC. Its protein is CASSEGTSGGNNEQFF.

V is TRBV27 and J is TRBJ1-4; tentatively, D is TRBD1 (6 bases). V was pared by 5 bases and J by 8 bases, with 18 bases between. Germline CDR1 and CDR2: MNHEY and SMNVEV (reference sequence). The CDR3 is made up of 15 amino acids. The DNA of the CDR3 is TGTGCCAGCAGTCCGTGGGCGGGGGCTAGAGAAAAACTGTTTTTT. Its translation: CASSPWAGAREKLFF.